The next 18 T cell receptor beta chains were all read from a single sample in a study of cytomegalovirus exposure and HLA in healthy donors. The primer mix had 60 Vbeta and 13 Jbeta primers. Produced via immunoSEQ multiplex PCR; TCRdb's table is partial and in-frame only. The data hold fewer than 200,000 clones, with approximately 80% observed a single time. Material for sequencing was PBMCs. The receptors originated from a woman between 50 and 59 years old in good health and CMV-seropositive.

The chain joins TRBV7-2 to TRBJ1-5, with 8 bases matching TRBD1. The CDR3 has 15 residues. J was trimmed by 2 bases and V by 6 bases; bases with no gene match: 6. CDR1 and CDR2 from the germline V gene are SGHTA and FQGNSA. The CDR3 sequence is CASRPTGGGNQPQHF. DNA of the CDR3: TGTGCCAGCAGACCCACAGGGGGAGGCAATCAGCCCCAGCATTTT.

V usage is TRBV5-8 and J usage is TRBJ2-7; a possible D gene is TRBD2 (5 bases). Germline CDR1 reads SGHTS; CDR2 reads YDEGEE. Trimming shortened V by 4 bases and J by 2 bases, and 28 bases separated the two germline ends. The CDR3 has 19 residues. CDR3 bases: TGTGCCAGCAGCGCAAACCCTAGCTTGTTTGGAGCAGAGACCTACGAGCAGTACTTC. This translates into CASSANPSLFGAETYEQYF.

The chain carries TRBV5-4 and TRBJ2-5, with 9 nucleotides matching TRBD2. The CDR3 sequence is 15 residues long. Germline CDR1 is SGHNT and CDR2 is YYREEE (reference sequence). With V trimmed by 0 bases and J by 1 base, 1 base remained unmatched. CDR3 residues: CASSLGLAVQETQYF. CDR3 in DNA: TGTGCCAGCAGCTTGGGACTAGCGGTCCAAGAGACCCAGTACTTC.

V is TRBV29-1 and J is TRBJ2-1, with TRBD2 matching over 11 bases. CDR1 is SQVTM, CDR2 ANQGSEA, per germline. The junction had 6 bases not matched to a gene; V was cut back by 6 bases and J by 5 bases. There are 14 residues in the CDR3. CDR3 in DNA: TGCAGCGTCGGGACTAGCGGAGTGAACAATGAGCAGTTCTTC. This codes for CSVGTSGVNNEQFF.

This rearrangement joins TRBV5-5 to TRBJ1-5; 7 bases match TRBD1. After removal of 3 bases from V and 6 bases from J, the junction contained 3 bases not matched to a gene. The CDR3 extends over 13 amino acids. The germline V gene has CDR1 SGHKS and CDR2 YYEKEE (reference sequence). CDR3: CASSSSGGQPQHF. Here the CDR3 DNA reads TGTGCCAGCAGCTCCTCAGGGGGTCAGCCCCAGCATTTT.

This clone has just a few counts. Mismatch with germline at one junction end may stem from a read error. The chain carries TRBV7-7 and TRBJ2-5, with TRBD1 matching over 11 bases. CDR3 length: 13 residues. Germline V gives CDR1 SSHAT, CDR2 FNYEAQ (reference sequence). The CDR3 spells CASSLGTGGTQYF. CDR3 sequence (DNA): TGTGCTAGCAGCTTGGGGACAGGGGGGACCCAGTACTTC.

V is TRBV6-6 and J is TRBJ1-2; no firm D call. This CDR3 region has 14 residues. Per germline, CDR1 MNHNY and CDR2 SVGAGI (reference sequence). Deletions cut 4 bases from V and 6 bases from J, with 15 bases between. The chain's CDR3 is CASSFQFREHGYTF. The CDR3 nucleotides are TGTGCCAGCAGTTTCCAATTCCGGGAACATGGCTACACCTTC.

The chain combines TRBV5-6 with TRBJ2-5, with D possibly TRBD2 on 7 matching bases. The CDR3 runs 16 residues. V was pared by 3 bases and J by 6 bases, with 21 bases between. Germline CDR1 SGHDT, CDR2 YYEEEE. The CDR3 DNA reads as TGTGCCAGCAGCTCTAAACTAGCGAGAGGGGGGAAGACCCAGTACTTC. Amino acids: CASSSKLARGGKTQYF.

Note on this clone: The junction departs from germline at one end; a sequencing error may be responsible. J is TRBJ2-7 and V is TRBV7-9, with 9 bases lining up with TRBD1. CDR1 and CDR2 from the germline V gene are SEHNR and FQNEAQ (reference sequence). CDR3 length: 17 residues. CDR3 region: CSSSLGGISGQGYEQYF. DNA of the CDR3: TGTTCCAGCAGCTTAGGGGGGATCTCGGGACAGGGCTACGAGCAGTACTTC.

This rearrangement joins TRBV10-2 to TRBJ2-7; possibly TRBD2 for D (5 bases). Germline CDR1 and CDR2: WSHSY and SAAADI. The CDR3 length is 14 residues. Deletions cut 2 bases from V and 7 bases from J, with 15 bases between. The CDR3 DNA follows: TGCGCCAGCAGTGAGAAGGTGACTCGGGGAGAGCAGTACTTC. Translation gives CASSEKVTRGEQYF.

This chain connects TRBV7-6 to TRBJ2-5, with D maybe TRBD1 (5 bases). Trimming removed 5 bases from V and 2 bases from J, with 18 bases in between. The CDR3 has 16 residues. Germline V gives CDR1 SGHVS, CDR2 FNYEAQ. CDR3 in DNA: TGTGCCAGCAGCCCCACGGACAACTCACTTCAAGAGACCCAGTACTTC. The encoded protein is CASSPTDNSLQETQYF.

A few counts support this clone. V usage is TRBV7-2 and J usage is TRBJ1-2; 10 bases line up with TRBD1. The CDR3 is 15 residues long. Losses at the gene ends were 2 bases for V and 3 bases for J; bases not matched to a gene: 3. CDR1 and CDR2 (germline): SGHTA, FQGNSA. The CDR3 bases are TGTGCCAGCAGCTTACTGGGGACAGGGGACTATGGCTACACCTTC. Protein sequence: CASSLLGTGDYGYTF. The whole variable domain, filled in from reference TRBV7-2 and TRBJ1-2, reads GAGVSQSPSNKVTEKGKDVELRCDPISGHTALYWYRQSLGQGLEFLIYFQGNSAPDKSGLPSDRFSAERTGGSVSTLTIQRTQQEDSAVYLCASSLLGTGDYGYTFGSGTRLTVV.

CDR3 sequence: CASSVGQGDYGYTF. The CDR3 bases are TGTGCCAGCAGCGTCGGACAGGGGGACTATGGCTACACCTTC. The V and J genes are TRBV9 and TRBJ1-2, with 10 bases matching TRBD1. V lost 2 bases to trimming and J lost 3 bases; unmatched junction nucleotides: 1. CDR3 length: 14 amino acids. CDR1 SGDLS and CDR2 YYNGEE come from the germline V gene.

This chain links TRBV9 with TRBJ1-6; TRBD1 is a possible D gene (6 bases). Trimming cost V 0 bases and J 3 bases, with 7 bases left between them. The CDR3 consists of 15 residues. Germline CDR1 reads SGDLS; CDR2 reads YYNGEE. CDR3 residues: CASSVGDNYNSPLHF. DNA for the CDR3: TGTGCCAGCAGCGTAGGGGACAACTATAATTCACCCCTCCACTTT.

The chain couples TRBV5-1 to TRBJ2-3, with D possibly being TRBD2 (6 bases). The length of the CDR3 is 15 residues. V lost 0 bases and J 2 bases, leaving 10 bases between the germline ends. Germline V gene data show CDR1 as SGHRS and CDR2 as YFSETQ. The CDR3 here is CASSLEGGFTDTQYF. The DNA for the CDR3 is TGCGCCAGCAGCTTGGAGGGAGGCTTCACAGATACGCAGTATTTT.

The chain links TRBV2 to TRBJ2-5, with TRBD1 as a possible D gene (5 bases). The CDR3 covers 15 residues. V was clipped by 2 bases and J by 2 bases, with 12 bases between them. The germline V gene has CDR1 SNHLY and CDR2 FYNNEI. CDR3 region: CASSEFRTQQETQYF. The DNA of the CDR3 is TGTGCCAGCAGTGAATTTAGGACACAGCAAGAGACCCAGTACTTC.

The rearrangement links TRBV19 to TRBJ1-4; D is undetermined. Deletions cut 8 bases from V and 5 bases from J, with 3 bases between. Germline CDR1 LNHDA, CDR2 SQIVND (reference sequence). The CDR3 has 10 amino acids. The CDR3 coding sequence is TGTGCCAGTGCGAATGAAAAACTGTTTTTT. Residues: CASANEKLFF.

The J gene is TRBJ2-1, the V gene TRBV6-5; 9 positions match TRBD2. CDR1 MNHEY and CDR2 SVGAGI come from the germline V gene. The V and J ends lost 4 bases and 3 bases, in that order; junction bases with no gene match: 4. There are 15 residues in the CDR3. The CDR3 bases are TGTGCCAGCAGTTTGGATAGCGGGGGCTACAATGAGCAGTTCTTC. It encodes CASSLDSGGYNEQFF.